The 30 T cell receptor beta chains in this list originate from one sample, sequenced in a study of cytomegalovirus exposure and HLA in healthy donors. Assay used: immunoSEQ multiplex PCR; TCRdb lists only in-frame clones, some missing. Of roughly 260,000 clones in the sample, 90% were seen once. The sample comprised PBMCs. These receptors originate from a young woman in good health and CMV-seronegative.

The gene calls are TRBV9 and TRBJ1-2, with a tentative D call TRBD1 (6 bases). Trimming stripped 0 bases from V and 8 bases from J, with 11 bases between. CDR1 and CDR2 from the germline V gene are SGDLS and YYNGEE. The CDR3 loop spans 13 amino acids. CDR3 sequence: CASSVGGGGGYTF. CDR3 DNA: TGTGCCAGCAGCGTAGGCGGGGGCGGAGGCTACACCTTC.

This clone has only one observation. V gene TRBV2 combines with J gene TRBJ1-5; D gene uncertain. The CDR3 sequence is 12 residues long. With 5 bases removed from V and 4 bases from J, the gap between germline ends came to 6 bases. The germline V gene encodes CDR1 SNHLY and CDR2 FYNNEI. The CDR3 reads CASSPGNQPQHF. CDR3 nucleotide sequence: TGTGCCAGCAGTCCGGGAAATCAGCCCCAGCATTTT.

This chain uses TRBV4-1 with TRBJ2-7; 9 positions agree with TRBD1. The J segment lost 1 base and the V segment lost 1 base, leaving 5 bases of the junction unmatched. There are 16 residues in the CDR3. From germline, CDR1 is MGHRA and CDR2 YSYEKL. The CDR3 loop is CASSQGRTGDSYEQYF. CDR3 in DNA: TGCGCCAGCAGCCAAGGGCGGACAGGGGATTCCTACGAGCAGTACTTC.

This clone has only one observation. The rearrangement uses TRBV4-1 and TRBJ2-7; 11 positions match TRBD1. The V segment lost 1 base and the J segment 2 bases; nucleotides outside the gene matches: 1. The CDR3 length is 15 residues. Germline CDR1 and CDR2: MGHRA and YSYEKL. The CDR3 DNA reads TGCGCCAGCAGCCAAGCGGACAGGGGGCCCTACGAGCAGTACTTC. This encodes CASSQADRGPYEQYF.

This sequence joins TRBV5-4 and TRBJ2-5; 8 positions agree with TRBD1. The length of the CDR3 is 14 residues. V dropped 4 bases and J dropped 4; count of bases not matched to a gene: 6. Germline V lookup: CDR1 SGHNT, CDR2 YYREEE (reference sequence). This CDR3 is CASSPRTGSETQYF. CDR3 in DNA: TGTGCCAGCAGCCCAAGGACAGGGTCAGAGACCCAGTACTTC.

The V call is TRBV28, the J call TRBJ1-6; 9 nucleotides align to TRBD1. The CDR3 spans 17 residues. V shed 5 bases and J 2 bases; nucleotides not matched to a gene: 7. Germline V gives CDR1 MDHEN, CDR2 SYDVKM. CDR3 sequence (DNA): TGTGCCAGCAGTCTAAACAGGGGGCTGGCCTATAATTCACCCCTCCACTTT. It encodes CASSLNRGLAYNSPLHF.

This rearrangement joins TRBV11-1 to TRBJ2-2; a possible D gene is TRBD1 (6 bases). The CDR3 consists of 13 residues. The V end lost 4 bases, the J end lost 8 bases, and 11 bases lay between the germline ends. Per germline, CDR1 SGHAT and CDR2 FQDESV (reference sequence). The CDR3 protein is CASSSRGAGELFF. DNA of the CDR3: TGTGCCAGCAGCTCCAGGGGCGCAGGGGAGCTGTTTTTT.

The chain uses TRBV5-1 and TRBJ2-1, with 11 bases that match TRBD2. The CDR3 length is 21 residues. Germline V CDR1 and CDR2: SGHRS, YFSETQ. V dropped 0 bases and J dropped 0; count of bases not matched to a gene: 14. DNA for the CDR3: TGCGCCAGCAGCTTGGGCAAAGGACTAGCGGGTCCCCCTTACTCCTACAATGAGCAGTTCTTC. Its protein product is CASSLGKGLAGPPYSYNEQFF.

V is TRBV19 and J is TRBJ2-3; 13 bases map to TRBD2. The CDR3 spans 16 residues. J was trimmed by 2 bases and V by 3 bases; bases with no gene match: 2. The germline CDR1 and CDR2 sequences are LNHDA and SQIVND (reference sequence). CDR3 bases: TGTGCCAGTAGTATCGGGACTAGCGGGGACACAGATACGCAGTATTTT. It is translated as CASSIGTSGDTDTQYF. The variable domain in full, completed from reference TRBV19 and TRBJ2-3, reads DGGITQSPKYLFRKEGQNVTLSCEQNLNHDAMYWYRQDPGQGLRLIYYSQIVNDFQKGDIAEGYSVSREKKESFPLTVTSAQKNPTAFYLCASSIGTSGDTDTQYFGPGTRLTVL.

The chain employs TRBV5-4 and TRBJ1-1; a possible D gene is TRBD1 (5 bases). The V and J ends lost 4 bases and 1 base respectively, with 14 bases between them. The CDR3 contains 15 residues. CDR1 SGHNT and CDR2 YYREEE come from the germline V gene (reference sequence). The CDR3 region is CASSTWGEPNTEAFF. The CDR3 region has the DNA TGTGCCAGCAGCACGTGGGGGGAACCGAACACTGAAGCTTTCTTT.

This chain connects TRBV4-3 to TRBJ2-5, with 7 bases matching TRBD1. Trimming took 2 bases from V and 2 from J; bases not matched to a gene: 5. CDR1 is LGHNA, CDR2 YSLEER, per germline. The CDR3 extends over 15 amino acids. The CDR3 bases are TGCGCCAGCAGCCAATCGACAGGGAGTCAAGAGACCCAGTACTTC. Protein product: CASSQSTGSQETQYF.

The genes are TRBV5-1 and TRBJ1-1, with D possibly TRBD1 on 6 matching bases. V was trimmed by 8 bases and J by 6 bases, leaving 26 bases between them. The CDR3 consists of 16 residues. Germline V CDR1 and CDR2: SGHRS, YFSETQ. CDR3 sequence (DNA): TGCGCCAGGACGAGAGAAACTGGGGGCCGCTCCGCTGAAGCTTTCTTT. It translates to CARTRETGGRSAEAFF.

This clone was seen just once. The chain recombines TRBV6-5 with TRBJ2-7; 12 bases are a match to TRBD2. The CDR3 is made up of 15 amino acids. The trim removed 0 bases at V and 5 bases at J, leaving 2 bases unmatched. Germline-derived CDR1 and CDR2 are MNHEY and SVGAGI. CDR3 loop: CASSYSGLAGNEQYV. Written as DNA, the CDR3 is TGTGCCAGCAGTTACTCGGGACTAGCGGGCAACGAGCAGTACGTC.

The V call is TRBV20-1, the J call TRBJ2-7; D is ambiguous. CDR1 is DFQATT and CDR2 is SNEGSKA in the germline V gene (reference sequence). V lost 5 bases and J lost 5, with 7 bases in between. The CDR3 extends over 10 amino acids. The CDR3 is CSAPIDEQYF. CDR3 bases: TGCAGTGCTCCCATTGACGAGCAGTACTTC.

This rearrangement joins TRBV9 to TRBJ2-7; 9 bases agree with TRBD2. The junction had 5 bases not matched to a gene; V was cut back by 4 bases and J by 3 bases. The germline gives CDR1 SGDLS, CDR2 YYNGEE. This CDR3 is built from 14 residues. The CDR3 is CASSPGTSFYEQYV. The DNA for the CDR3 is TGTGCCAGCAGCCCGGGGACTAGCTTCTACGAGCAGTACGTC.

This chain uses TRBV27 with TRBJ2-1; 10 bases line up with TRBD2. The CDR3 spans 16 residues. V dropped 5 bases and J dropped 4; count of bases not matched to a gene: 8. Per the germline V gene, CDR1 is MNHEY and CDR2 is SMNVEV (reference sequence). Here the CDR3 reads CASSLQRGGPYNEQFF. DNA of the CDR3: TGTGCCAGCAGTCTCCAGCGGGGGGGGCCTTACAATGAGCAGTTCTTC.

The rearrangement links TRBV28 to TRBJ2-1; 7 bases are a match to TRBD1. The CDR3 runs to 14 residues. In germline, CDR1 is MDHEN, CDR2 SYDVKM. V trimming: 5 bases; J trimming: 8 bases; junction bases outside the gene matches: 9. The chain's CDR3 is CASSLPDRVHEQFF. The CDR3 DNA reads TGTGCCAGCAGTCTCCCCGACAGGGTTCATGAGCAGTTCTTC.

The chain couples TRBV30 to TRBJ2-2; D unclear. This CDR3 spans 12 amino acids. The germline V gene encodes CDR1 GTSNPN and CDR2 SVGIG (reference sequence). Deletions cut 0 bases from V and 8 bases from J, with 7 bases between. CDR3 nucleotide sequence: TGTGCCTGGAGTGTACAAAGTGGGGAGCTGTTTTTT. It codes for CAWSVQSGELFF. The entire variable domain, with the rest obtained from reference TRBV30 and TRBJ2-2, is as follows: SQTIHQWPATLVQPVGSPLSLECTVEGTSNPNLYWYRQAAGRGLQLLFYSVGIGQISSEVPQNLSASRPQDRQFILSSKKLLLSDSGFYLCAWSVQSGELFFGEGSRLTVL.

The chain uses TRBV15 and TRBJ1-5, with TRBD1 identical over 7 bases. Germline V lookup: CDR1 LNHNV, CDR2 YYDKDF (reference sequence). There are 16 residues in the CDR3. J lost 9 bases, V lost 3 bases, and 14 bases had no gene match. The CDR3 here is CATSRTGSTPPSPQHF. In DNA, the CDR3 is TGTGCCACCAGCAGGACAGGGTCGACTCCCCCATCGCCCCAGCATTTT.

This sequence joins TRBV7-9 and TRBJ1-5, with unresolved D. The CDR3 length is 12 residues. The V gene's germline CDR1 is SEHNR and CDR2 FQNEAQ (reference sequence). Trimming took off 1 base at V and 9 bases at J, with 7 bases between the two ends. The CDR3 spells CASSLGGGPQHF. Written as DNA, the CDR3 is TGTGCCAGCAGCTTAGGAGGCGGGCCCCAGCATTTT. The complete variable domain, with remaining parts taken from reference TRBV7-9 and TRBJ1-5, reads DTGVSQNPRHKITKRGQNVTFRCDPISEHNRLYWYRQTLGQGPEFLTYFQNEAQLEKSRLLSDRFSAERPKGSFSTLEIQRTEQGDSAMYLCASSLGGGPQHFGDGTRLSIL.

The chain combines TRBV28 with TRBJ1-2, with TRBD1 identical over 8 bases. The CDR3 consists of 14 residues. Germline V gives CDR1 MDHEN, CDR2 SYDVKM. J lost 6 bases, V lost 1 base, and 4 bases had no gene match. The CDR3 here is CASSLLQGENGYTF. Written as DNA, the CDR3 is TGTGCCAGCAGTTTATTACAGGGGGAAAATGGCTACACCTTC.

V is TRBV5-6 and J is TRBJ1-6, with 8 nucleotides matching TRBD1. The V segment lost 4 bases and the J segment 4 bases; nucleotides outside the gene matches: 7. Germline V gene data show CDR1 as SGHDT and CDR2 as YYEEEE. This CDR3 region has 16 residues. The chain's CDR3 is CASSEYQGAYNSPLHF. The CDR3 nucleotides are TGTGCCAGCAGCGAATATCAGGGGGCGTATAATTCACCCCTCCACTTT. Based on the CDR3 plus reference TRBV5-6 and TRBJ1-6, the full variable domain is DAGVTQSPTHLIKTRGQQVTLRCSPKSGHDTVSWYQQALGQGPQFIFQYYEEEERQRGNFPDRFSGHQFPNYSSELNVNALLLGDSALYLCASSEYQGAYNSPLHFGNGTRLTVT.

This sequence joins TRBV5-5 and TRBJ2-7; TRBD2 is a possible D gene (6 bases). CDR1 is SGHKS and CDR2 is YYEKEE in the germline V gene (reference sequence). The CDR3 is 15 amino acids. V lost 2 bases and J lost 0, with 12 bases in between. The CDR3 bases are TGTGCCAGCAGCTTAACGGGGGAAAGCTCCTACGAGCAGTACGTC. The encoded protein is CASSLTGESSYEQYV.

This chain joins TRBV28 and TRBJ1-4; the D is unclear. V lost 5 bases and J lost 8, with 18 bases in between. There are 15 residues in the CDR3. Germline-derived CDR1 and CDR2 are MDHEN and SYDVKM. Here the CDR3 DNA reads TGTGCCAGCAGTCCAAACCAAGAGGTTGAGGAAAAACTGTTTTTT. Translated, it gives CASSPNQEVEEKLFF.

The rearrangement links TRBV27 to TRBJ1-5; 11 bases align to TRBD1. V shed 5 bases, J shed 3 bases, and the junction held 3 bases outside the gene matches. The CDR3 covers 15 residues. CDR1 and CDR2 (germline): MNHEY, SMNVEV (reference sequence). CDR3 loop: CASSPGQGDNQPQHF. The DNA for the CDR3 is TGTGCCAGCAGTCCGGGACAGGGGGACAATCAGCCCCAGCATTTT.

In this sample, this clone turned up once. V is TRBV29-1 and J is TRBJ1-2; TRBD1 agrees at 9 bases. The V segment lost 2 bases and the J segment 5 bases; nucleotides outside the gene matches: 9. CDR1 and CDR2 (germline): SQVTM, ANQGSEA. CDR3 size: 15 residues. CDR3 sequence (DNA): TGCAGCGTTGAATATTACAGGGGGCCTGTATATGGCTACACCTTC. Its protein is CSVEYYRGPVYGYTF.

The chain combines TRBV5-6 with TRBJ1-5; unclear D gene. V was trimmed by 0 bases and J by 5 bases, leaving 9 bases between them. Looked up from germline, CDR1 is SGHDT and CDR2 is YYEEEE. This CDR3 has 14 amino acids. CDR3 protein: CASSLANGDQPQHF. Written as DNA, the CDR3 is TGTGCCAGCAGCTTGGCAAACGGGGATCAGCCCCAGCATTTT.

The V and J genes are TRBV28 and TRBJ1-2; D is possibly TRBD1 (5 bases). CDR3 length: 14 amino acids. Trimming stripped 5 bases from V and 4 bases from J, with 14 bases between. CDR1 and CDR2 from the germline V gene are MDHEN and SYDVKM. The CDR3 reads CASSPGGGAYGYTF. CDR3 DNA sequence: TGTGCCAGCAGTCCCGGGGGAGGGGCCTATGGCTACACCTTC.

The chain employs TRBV27 and TRBJ2-7, with 7 bases fitting TRBD1. The CDR3 is 17 residues long. The trim removed 1 base at V and 4 bases at J, leaving 13 bases unmatched. CDR1 is MNHEY, CDR2 SMNVEV, per germline (reference sequence). Written as DNA, the CDR3 is TGTGCCAGCAGTTTATATATCTCGTGGGACAGTGGATACGAGCAGTACGTC. This translates into CASSLYISWDSGYEQYV.

The CDR3 coding sequence is TGCAGCGTTGTTTTCTGGGACAGGAGATACCAAGAGACCCAGTACTTC. Protein product: CSVVFWDRRYQETQYF. The J gene is TRBJ2-5, the V gene TRBV29-1; 8 nucleotides line up with TRBD1. This CDR3 has 16 residues. Germline assignment: CDR1 SQVTM and CDR2 ANQGSEA. The ends lost 4 bases at V and 0 bases at J; junction bases unmatched: 10.